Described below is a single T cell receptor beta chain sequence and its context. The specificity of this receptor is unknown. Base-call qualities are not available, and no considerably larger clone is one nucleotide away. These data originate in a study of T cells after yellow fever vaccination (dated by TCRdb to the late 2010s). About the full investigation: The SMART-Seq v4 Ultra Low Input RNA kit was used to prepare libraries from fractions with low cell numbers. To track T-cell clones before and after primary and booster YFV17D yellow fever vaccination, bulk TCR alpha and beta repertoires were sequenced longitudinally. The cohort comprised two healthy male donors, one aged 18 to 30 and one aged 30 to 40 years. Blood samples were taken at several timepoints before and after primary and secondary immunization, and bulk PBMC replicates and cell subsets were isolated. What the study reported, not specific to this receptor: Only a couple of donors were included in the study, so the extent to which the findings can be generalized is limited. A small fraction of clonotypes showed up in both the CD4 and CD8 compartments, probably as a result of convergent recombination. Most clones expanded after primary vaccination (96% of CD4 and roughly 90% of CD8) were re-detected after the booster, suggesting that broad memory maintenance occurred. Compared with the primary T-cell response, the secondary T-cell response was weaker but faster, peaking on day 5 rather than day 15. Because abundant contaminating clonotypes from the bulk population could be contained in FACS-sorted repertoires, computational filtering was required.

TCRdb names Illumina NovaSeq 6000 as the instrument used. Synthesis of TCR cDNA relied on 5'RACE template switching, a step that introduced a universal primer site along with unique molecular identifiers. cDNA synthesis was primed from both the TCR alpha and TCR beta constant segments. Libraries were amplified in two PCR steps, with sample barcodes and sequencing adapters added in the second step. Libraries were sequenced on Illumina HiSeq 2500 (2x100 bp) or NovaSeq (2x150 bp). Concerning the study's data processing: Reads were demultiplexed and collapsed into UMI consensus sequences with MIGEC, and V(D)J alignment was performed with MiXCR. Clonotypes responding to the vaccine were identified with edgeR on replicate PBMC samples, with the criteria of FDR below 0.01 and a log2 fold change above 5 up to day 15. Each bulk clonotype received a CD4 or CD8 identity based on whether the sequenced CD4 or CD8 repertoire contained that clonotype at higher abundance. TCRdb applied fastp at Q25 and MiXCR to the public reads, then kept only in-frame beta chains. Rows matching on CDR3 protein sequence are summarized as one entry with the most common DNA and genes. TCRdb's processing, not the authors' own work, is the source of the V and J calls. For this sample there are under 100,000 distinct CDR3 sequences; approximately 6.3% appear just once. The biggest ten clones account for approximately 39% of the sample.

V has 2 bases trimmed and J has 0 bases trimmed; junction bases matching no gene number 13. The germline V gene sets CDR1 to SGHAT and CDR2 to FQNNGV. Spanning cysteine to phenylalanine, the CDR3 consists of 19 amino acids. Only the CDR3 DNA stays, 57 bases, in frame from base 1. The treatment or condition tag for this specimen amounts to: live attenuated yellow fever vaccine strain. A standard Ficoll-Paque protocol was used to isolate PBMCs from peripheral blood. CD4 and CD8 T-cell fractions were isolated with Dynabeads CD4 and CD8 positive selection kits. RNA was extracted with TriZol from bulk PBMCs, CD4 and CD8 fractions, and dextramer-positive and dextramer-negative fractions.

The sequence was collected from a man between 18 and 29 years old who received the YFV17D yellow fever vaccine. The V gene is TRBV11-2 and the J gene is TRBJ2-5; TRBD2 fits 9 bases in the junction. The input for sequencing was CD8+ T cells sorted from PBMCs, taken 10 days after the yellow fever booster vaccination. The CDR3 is CASSLSRVSGGTYQETQYF. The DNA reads TGTGCCAGCAGCTTAAGTCGGGTTAGCGGGGGAACGTACCAAGAGACCCAGTACTTC.